The present TCR beta chain was sequenced within a study of T-cell reconstitution after alpha-beta-depleted transplantation in children. This clonotype was detected ten times or more. Germline-derived CDR1 and CDR2 are SEHNR and FQNEAQ (reference sequence). The CDR3 is 15 residues long. Losses at the gene ends were 5 bases for V and 8 bases for J; bases not matched to a gene: 12. It was with unique molecular identifiers that the TCRbeta library was prepared. TCRdb itself ran the PCR reads through MiXCR, one entry per CDR3 protein. The sample consists of about 260,000 distinct CDR3 sequences, under 14% of them appearing once.

Sample: peripheral blood, taken 180 days after TCRalphabeta/CD19-depleted stem cell transplant. This TCR derives from a male patient aged 2 to 10 who had a stem cell transplant for chronic granulomatous disease, so the T cells may come from the graft donor. J is TRBJ2-1 and V is TRBV7-9; 7 bases agree with TRBD2. CDR3 protein: CASSRPAGVADEQFF. CDR3 nucleotide sequence: TGTGCCAGCAGCCGCCCCGCGGGGGTTGCCGATGAGCAGTTCTTC. The full variable domain, its missing parts supplied by reference TRBV7-9 and TRBJ2-1, is DTGVSQNPRHKITKRGQNVTFRCDPISEHNRLYWYRQTLGQGPEFLTYFQNEAQLEKSRLLSDRFSAERPKGSFSTLEIQRTEQGDSAMYLCASSRPAGVADEQFFGPGTRLTVL.